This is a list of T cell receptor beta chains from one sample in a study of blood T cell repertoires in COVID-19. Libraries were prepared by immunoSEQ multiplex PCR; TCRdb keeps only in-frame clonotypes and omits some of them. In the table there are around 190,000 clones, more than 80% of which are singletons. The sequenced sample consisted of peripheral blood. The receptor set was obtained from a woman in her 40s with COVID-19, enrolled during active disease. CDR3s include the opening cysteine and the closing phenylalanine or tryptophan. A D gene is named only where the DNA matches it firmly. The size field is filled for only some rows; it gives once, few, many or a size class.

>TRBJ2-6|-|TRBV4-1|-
TGCGCCAGCAGCCAAGTTATGGCAGGGACTGGGGCCAACGTCCTGACTTTC
CASSQVMAGTGANVLTF
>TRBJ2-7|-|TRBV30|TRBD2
TGTGCCTGGAGTGCACTAGCGGGGATATTCTACGAGCAGTACTTC
CAWSALAGIFYEQYF
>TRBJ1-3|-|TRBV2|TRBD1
TGTGCCAGCAGTGAATGGGGCAGGGGGCACTCTGGAAACACCATATATTTT
CASSEWGRGHSGNTIYF
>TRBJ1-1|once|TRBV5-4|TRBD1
TGTGCCAGCAGCCCGGGCCGACAGGGGCCTATGAACACTGAAGCTTTCTTT
CASSPGRQGPMNTEAFF
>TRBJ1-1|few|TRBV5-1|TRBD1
TGCGCCAGCAGCTTGGGAGGACAGGGGAACACTGAAGCTTTCTTT
CASSLGGQGNTEAFF
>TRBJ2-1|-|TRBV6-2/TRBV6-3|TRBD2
TGTGCCAGCAGTTACTCGGGACTAGCGGGAGTATACAATGAGCAGTTCTTC
CASSYSGLAGVYNEQFF
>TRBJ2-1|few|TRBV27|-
TGTGCCAGCAGTTCGAGATCCAATGAGCAGTTCTTC
CASSSRSNEQFF
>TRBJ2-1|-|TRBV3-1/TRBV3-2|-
TGTGCCAGCAGTCAGGGGTTAGGTGAGCAGTTCTTC
CASSQGLGEQFF
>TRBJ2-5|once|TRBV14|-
TGTGCCAGCAGCCAAGTGTCGGGGACCCAGTACTTC
CASSQVSGTQYF
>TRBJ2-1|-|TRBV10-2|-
TGCGCCAGCAGTATAAACAATGAGCAGTTCTTC
CASSINNEQFF
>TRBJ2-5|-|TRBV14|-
TGTGCCAGCAGCCCTACGGGGGGCTACCAAGAGACCCAGTACTTC
CASSPTGGYQETQYF
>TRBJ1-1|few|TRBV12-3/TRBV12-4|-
TGTGCCAGCAGCTTCTCACGGGGAGAAGCTTTCTTT
CASSFSRGEAFF
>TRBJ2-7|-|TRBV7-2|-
TGTGCCAGCAGCCCCCCGCGGGGCGAGCAGTACTTC
CASSPPRGEQYF
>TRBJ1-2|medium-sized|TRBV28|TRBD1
TGTGCCAGCAGTTCGGGCAGGGGGTTCAACTATGGCTACACCTTC
CASSSGRGFNYGYTF
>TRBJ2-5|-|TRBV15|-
TGTGCCACCAGCCCGGCGGGGACGCAGTACCAAGAGACCCAGTACTTC
CATSPAGTQYQETQYF
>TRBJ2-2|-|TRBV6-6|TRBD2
TGTGCCAGCAGTTACACCCAGACGACTAGCCCCGGGGAGCTGTTTTTT
CASSYTQTTSPGELFF
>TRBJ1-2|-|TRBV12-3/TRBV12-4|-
TGTGCCAGCAGTCAACAGAGAACTTATGGCTACACCTTC
CASSQQRTYGYTF
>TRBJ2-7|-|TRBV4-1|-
TGCGCCAGCAGCCAAGCCCCTAGCGCTCCCTACGAGCAGTACTTC
CASSQAPSAPYEQYF
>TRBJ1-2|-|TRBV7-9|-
TGTGCCAGCAGCCGACATACAAAAGACAGACGAGGCTATGGCTACACCTTC
CASSRHTKDRRGYGYTF
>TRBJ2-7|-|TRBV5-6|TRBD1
TGTGCCAGCAGCCCCCGGGGACAGGGGAATGCCTTC
CASSPRGQGNAF
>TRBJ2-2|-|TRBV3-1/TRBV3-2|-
TGTGCCAGCGGTGCTCCCGGGTGGACCGGGGAGCTGTTTTTT
CASGAPGWTGELFF
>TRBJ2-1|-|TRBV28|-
TGTGCCAGCAGTTCTGCGGGGCTGAACAATGAGCAGTTCTTC
CASSSAGLNNEQFF
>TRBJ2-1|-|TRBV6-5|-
TGTGCCAGCAGACTAGCCAGCGGTAAGGAGCAGTTCTTC
CASRLASGKEQFF
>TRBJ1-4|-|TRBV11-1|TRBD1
TGTGCCAGCAGCGAAAACACCGGGACAGGGGGTGAAAAACTGTTTTTT
CASSENTGTGGEKLFF
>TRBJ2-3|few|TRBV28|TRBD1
TGTGCCAGCAGACCATACAGGGGGCTAGCAGGCACAGATACGCAGTATTTT
CASRPYRGLAGTDTQYF
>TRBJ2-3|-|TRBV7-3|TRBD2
TGTGCCAGCAGCCAGCGGGGCCCCACAGATACGCAGTATTTT
CASSQRGPTDTQYF
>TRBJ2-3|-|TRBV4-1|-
TGCGCCAGCAGCCATCCCGACCGACCGGGGGCAGATACGCAGTATTTT
CASSHPDRPGADTQYF
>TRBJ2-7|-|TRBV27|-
TGTGCCAGCAGTTTATCCCCAGCCTACGAGCAGTACTTC
CASSLSPAYEQYF
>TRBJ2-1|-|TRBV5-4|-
TGTGCCAGCAGCTTGCATAATGAGCAGTTCTTC
CASSLHNEQFF